This entry features one T cell receptor beta chain sequence. This specimen comes from a study of blood T cell repertoires in COVID-19. As for the study in general: Samples came from the United States, Italy and Spain, spanning acute and convalescent COVID-19. T cells, B-cell-depleted T cells, or PBMCs supplied cDNA or gDNA.

As processed by the authors: By means of reference gene primer amplification, nucleated cell counts were estimated. Here immunoSEQ multiplex PCR was the method, and the copy in TCRdb shows in-frame clones only, minus some. V and J calls and clone size come straight from that table; D and trimming were deduced from the DNA. The sample carries about 180,000 clones, approximately 87% recorded once. The CDR3 has 15 amino acids. Trimming left V 3 bases short and J 1 base short, with 7 bases between. Germline V gene data show CDR1 as MNHNS and CDR2 as SASEGT. Sequencing input: peripheral blood. This chain uses TRBV6-1 with TRBJ2-6; D call uncertain. This receptor was taken from a man aged 35 to 55 with active or convalescent COVID-19. This chain's CDR3 is CASSEEISGANVLTF. In DNA, the CDR3 is TGTGCCAGCAGTGAGGAGATTTCTGGGGCCAACGTCCTGACTTTC.